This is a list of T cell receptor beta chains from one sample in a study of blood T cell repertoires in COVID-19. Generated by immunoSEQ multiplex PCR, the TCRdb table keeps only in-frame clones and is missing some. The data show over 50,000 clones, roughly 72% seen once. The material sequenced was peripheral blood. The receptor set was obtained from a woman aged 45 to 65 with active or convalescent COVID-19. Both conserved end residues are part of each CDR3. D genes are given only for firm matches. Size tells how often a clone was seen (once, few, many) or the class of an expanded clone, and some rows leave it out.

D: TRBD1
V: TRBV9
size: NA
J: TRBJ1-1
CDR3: CASSPETGSLNTEAFF
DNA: TGTGCCAGCAGCCCGGAGACAGGGTCCTTGAACACTGAAGCTTTCTTT

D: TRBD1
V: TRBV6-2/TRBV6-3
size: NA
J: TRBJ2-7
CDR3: CASSQPGQGIHEQYF
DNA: TGTGCCAGCAGCCAGCCGGGACAGGGTATCCACGAGCAGTACTTC

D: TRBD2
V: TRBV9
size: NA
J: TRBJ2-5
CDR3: CASSVAPGTSGKQETQYF
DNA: TGTGCCAGCAGCGTAGCCCCCGGGACTAGCGGGAAACAAGAGACCCAGTACTTC

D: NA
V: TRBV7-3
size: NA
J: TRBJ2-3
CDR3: CASSLMGGGTDTQYF
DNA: TGTGCCAGCAGCTTAATGGGGGGAGGCACAGATACGCAGTATTTT

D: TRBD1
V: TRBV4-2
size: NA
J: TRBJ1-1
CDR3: CASSQLGQGARTEAFF
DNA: TGTGCCAGCAGCCAACTGGGACAGGGGGCGCGCACTGAAGCTTTCTTT

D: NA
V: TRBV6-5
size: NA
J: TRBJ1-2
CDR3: CASSLGASSYGYTF
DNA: TGTGCCAGCAGTTTAGGGGCCTCCTCGTATGGCTACACCTTC

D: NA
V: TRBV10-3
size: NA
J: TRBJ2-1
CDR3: CAIKDTLYNEQFF
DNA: TGTGCCATCAAGGACACCCTGTACAATGAGCAGTTCTTC

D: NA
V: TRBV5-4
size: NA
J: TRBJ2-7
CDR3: CASSPGIMSSYEQYF
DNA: TGTGCCAGCAGCCCCGGGATTATGAGCTCCTACGAGCAGTACTTC

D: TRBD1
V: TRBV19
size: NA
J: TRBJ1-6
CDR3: CASSVGQGPNSPLHF
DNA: TGTGCCAGTAGTGTCGGACAGGGTCCTAATTCACCCCTCCACTTT

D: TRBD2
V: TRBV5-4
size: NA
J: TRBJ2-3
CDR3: CASSFSGGAGTDTQYF
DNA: TGTGCCAGCAGCTTTTCCGGGGGGGCGGGCACAGATACGCAGTATTTT

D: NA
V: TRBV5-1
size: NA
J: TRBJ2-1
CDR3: CASSLGLAPYNEQFF
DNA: TGCGCCAGCAGCTTGGGGCTAGCGCCCTACAATGAGCAGTTCTTC

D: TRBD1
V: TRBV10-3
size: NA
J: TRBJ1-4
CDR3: CAISSGTENEKLFF
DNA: TGTGCCATCAGTTCCGGGACAGAGAATGAAAAACTGTTTTTT

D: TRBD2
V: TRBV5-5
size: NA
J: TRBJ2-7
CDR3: CASSLLATSGRGEQYF
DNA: TGTGCCAGCAGCCTCTTAGCGACTAGCGGGAGAGGCGAGCAGTACTTC

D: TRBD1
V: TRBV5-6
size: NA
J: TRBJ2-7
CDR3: CASSSWTGTVHEQYF
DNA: TGTGCCAGCAGCTCCTGGACAGGGACCGTCCACGAGCAGTACTTC

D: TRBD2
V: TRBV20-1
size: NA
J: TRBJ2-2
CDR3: CSASPGRAAGELFF
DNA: TGCAGTGCTAGTCCCGGGAGGGCCGCCGGGGAGCTGTTTTTT

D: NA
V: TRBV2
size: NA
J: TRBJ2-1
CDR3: CASSERRAREQFF
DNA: TGTGCCAGCAGTGAAAGGCGCGCTAGGGAGCAGTTCTTC

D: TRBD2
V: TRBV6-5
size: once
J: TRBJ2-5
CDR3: CASSYTSGRETQYF
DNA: TGTGCCAGCAGTTACACTAGCGGGAGGGAGACCCAGTACTTC

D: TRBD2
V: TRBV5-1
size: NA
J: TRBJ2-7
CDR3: CASSLEGREHEQYF
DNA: TGCGCCAGCAGCTTGGAGGGGCGGGAGCACGAGCAGTACTTC

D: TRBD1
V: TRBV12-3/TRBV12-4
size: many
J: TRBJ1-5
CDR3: CASSLGQVQPQHF
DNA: TGTGCCAGCAGCTTAGGACAGGTACAGCCCCAGCATTTT

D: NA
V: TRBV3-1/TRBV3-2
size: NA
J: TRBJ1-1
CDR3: CASSQVPWEEGRTEAFF
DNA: TGTGCCAGCAGCCAAGTTCCTTGGGAGGAGGGTAGGACTGAAGCTTTCTTT

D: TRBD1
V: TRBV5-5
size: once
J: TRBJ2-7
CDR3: CASSLGQGAAYEQYF
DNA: TGTGCCAGCAGCTTGGGACAGGGGGCGGCCTACGAGCAGTACTTC

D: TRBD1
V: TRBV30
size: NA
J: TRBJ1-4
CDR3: CAWTTGTGGEKLFF
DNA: TGTGCCTGGACAACCGGGACAGGGGGTGAAAAACTGTTTTTT

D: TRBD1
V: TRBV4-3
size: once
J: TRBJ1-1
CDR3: CASSQGTGGMNTEAFF
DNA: TGCGCCAGCAGCCAAGGGACAGGGGGCATGAACACTGAAGCTTTCTTT

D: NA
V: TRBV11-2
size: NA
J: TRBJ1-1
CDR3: CASSLAGLPEAFF
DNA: TGTGCCAGCAGCTTAGCAGGTCTCCCTGAAGCTTTCTTT

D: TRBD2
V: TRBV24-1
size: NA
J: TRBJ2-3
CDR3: CATSDPSLAGEGGTDTQYF
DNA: TGTGCCACCAGTGATCCGTCCCTAGCGGGAGAGGGCGGCACAGATACGCAGTATTTT

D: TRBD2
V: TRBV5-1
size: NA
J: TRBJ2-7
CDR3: CASSGGLAGGEQYF
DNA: TGCGCCAGCAGCGGGGGACTAGCGGGAGGCGAGCAGTACTTC

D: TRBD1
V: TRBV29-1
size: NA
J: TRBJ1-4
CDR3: CSSLGTENEKLFF
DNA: TGCAGTTCTCTCGGGACAGAGAATGAAAAACTGTTTTTT